The source of this TCR beta chain is a study of cytomegalovirus exposure and HLA in healthy donors. This clone was observed a handful of times. Vbeta (60) and Jbeta (13) primers were used in the PCR. The data were produced by immunoSEQ multiplex PCR, yet TCRdb's version contains in-frame clones alone and is incomplete. The repertoire consists of under 250,000 clones, with around 80% occurring once and the leading ten covering roughly 0.75%. CDR1 WNHNN and CDR2 SYGVQD come from the germline V gene (reference sequence). The CDR3 contains 16 residues. V was trimmed by 2 bases and J by 2 bases, leaving 14 bases between them.

The chain links TRBV10-1 to TRBJ2-3, with D possibly being TRBD2 (6 bases). Sequenced: PBMCs. The TCR originated in a boy younger than 10 in good health and CMV-seronegative. CDR3 bases: TGCGCCAGCAGTGAGCCCGGGGGAAGATCCACAGATACGCAGTATTTT. It yields the protein CASSEPGGRSTDTQYF.